The source of this TCR beta chain is a study of T cells after yellow fever vaccination. Looking at the study overall: Preparation of the low-cell-number fractions used SMART-Seq v4 Ultra Low Input. Broader study findings: Repertoires obtained by FACS sorting could include abundant clonotypes that entered as contaminants from the bulk population. Clones that expanded after primary vaccination mostly reappeared after the booster (over 95% CD4, 88% CD8).

Germline V gene lookup returns CDR1 MGHDK and CDR2 SYGVNS. Unmatched junction bases numbered 5, after V lost 4 bases and J lost 9 bases. This CDR3 comprises 15 residues. With regard to this clonotype: Its antigen is not identified.

It was through 5'RACE template switching that TCR cDNA was made, with a universal primer site and UMIs added. TCRdb used MiXCR to reprocess the 5' RACE reads, holding one entry per CDR3 protein. The sample records hundreds of thousands of distinct CDR3 sequences, roughly an eighth being singletons. The receptor's source is a man aged 30 to 45 who received the YFV17D yellow fever vaccine. The sample was PBMCs, taken on the day of the yellow fever booster vaccination. The V and J genes are TRBV25-1 and TRBJ2-1; 14 bases fit TRBD2. The CDR3 here is CASSARLAGGGEQFF. The DNA of the CDR3 is TGTGCCAGCAGTGCAAGACTAGCGGGAGGGGGTGAGCAGTTCTTC.